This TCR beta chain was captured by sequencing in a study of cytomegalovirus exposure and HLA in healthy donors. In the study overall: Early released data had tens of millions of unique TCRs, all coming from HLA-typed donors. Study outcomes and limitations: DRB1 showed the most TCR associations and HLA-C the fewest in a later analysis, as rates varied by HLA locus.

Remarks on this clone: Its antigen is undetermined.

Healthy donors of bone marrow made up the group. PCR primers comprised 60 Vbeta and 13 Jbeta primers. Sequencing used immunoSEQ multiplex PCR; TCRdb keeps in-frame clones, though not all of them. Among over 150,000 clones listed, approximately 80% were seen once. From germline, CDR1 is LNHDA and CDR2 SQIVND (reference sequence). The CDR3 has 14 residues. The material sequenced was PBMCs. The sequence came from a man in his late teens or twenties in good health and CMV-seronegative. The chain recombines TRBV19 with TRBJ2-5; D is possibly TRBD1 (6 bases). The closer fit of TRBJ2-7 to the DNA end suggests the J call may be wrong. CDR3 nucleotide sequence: TGTGCCAGTAGTGGCAAACAGGGATCGGGCGAGCAGTACTTC. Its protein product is CASSGKQGSGEQYF.